Each of the 15 T cell receptor beta chains below was sequenced from the same sample in a study of T cells in Graves' hyperthyroidism and ophthalmopathy. Using RNA transcripts as the source, TCR beta CDR3 regions were amplified. The HTBI set primed first-round TCR CDR3 RT-PCR. TCRdb fed the multiplex PCR reads into MiXCR, producing one record per CDR3 protein. This table has nearly 750,000 distinct CDR3 sequences, approximately 36% appearing once. Sequencing used blood. Source of these receptors: a woman between 40 and 50 years old with Graves' hyperthyroidism.

This clonotype was seen more than once but under ten times. This chain's CDR3 is CASIGQGNGVTEAFF. For the CDR3, the DNA is TGTGCCAGCATTGGGCAGGGGAACGGCGTCACTGAAGCTTTCTTT. The J gene is TRBJ1-1, the V gene TRBV12-3 or TRBV12-4, with D possibly matching TRBD1 (6 bases). There are 15 residues in the CDR3. Trimming pared 7 bases from V and 4 bases from J, leaving 19 bases between.

This chain joins TRBV7-8 and TRBJ1-2, with no clear D. The CDR3 consists of 14 residues. Germline V gene sequence: CDR1 SGHVS, CDR2 FQNEAQ. Trimming removed 1 base from V and 1 base from J, with 7 bases in between. CDR3 residues: CASSLVDNNYGYTF. CDR3 DNA sequence: TGTGCCAGCAGCTTAGTCGACAATAACTATGGCTACACCTTC.

In its sample, this clonotype was seen a few times. The chain uses TRBV6-6 and TRBJ1-3; D is ambiguous. This CDR3 has 12 amino acids. Germline V lookup: CDR1 MNHNY, CDR2 SVGAGI (reference sequence). The V gene lost 10 bases and the J gene lost 0 bases, with 7 bases spanning the gap. The CDR3 here is CATLDSGNTIYF. The CDR3 coding sequence is TGTGCCACCTTGGACTCTGGAAACACCATATATTTT.

The chain joins TRBV15 to TRBJ1-5; possible D gene TRBD1, 6 bases. Trimming stripped 1 base from V and 10 bases from J, with 20 bases between. The CDR3 extends over 16 amino acids. The germline gives CDR1 LNHNV, CDR2 YYDKDF (reference sequence). DNA for the CDR3: TGTGCCACCAGCAGAGTGAAGGGGGTACACCTCAGCCCCCAGCATTTT. It encodes CATSRVKGVHLSPQHF.

As regards this clonotype: Just one base apart from a much larger clone, this may be a read error. This chain uses TRBV7-9 with TRBJ2-6; weak D call: TRBD2 (7 bases). The ends were cut back, 5 bases at V and 0 bases at J, with 14 bases in the middle. The CDR3 consists of 17 residues. Per the germline V gene, CDR1 is SEHNR and CDR2 is FQNEAQ (reference sequence). CDR3 DNA: TGTGCCAGCAGCCAACGGGGGGCTGTCTCTGGGGCCAACGTCCTGACTTTC. Translating it yields CASSQRGAVSGANVLTF.

V usage is TRBV20-1 and J usage is TRBJ1-1; D possibly corresponds to TRBD1 (5 bases). The CDR3 runs 14 residues. Trimming took 5 bases from V and 2 from J, leaving 15 bases between them. Germline CDR1 is DFQATT and CDR2 is SNEGSKA (reference sequence). The CDR3: CSAPPWGVNTEAFF. The CDR3 nucleotides are TGCAGTGCTCCACCGTGGGGCGTTAACACTGAAGCTTTCTTT.

This clonotype occurred many times. The V gene is TRBV29-1, the J gene TRBJ1-1; D is undetermined. The CDR3 contains 13 residues. V shed 7 bases and J shed 2 bases, with 14 bases lying between them. Looked up from germline, CDR1 is SQVTM and CDR2 is ANQGSEA. The CDR3 region has the DNA TGCAGCGCACTGGACGGCGCAAACACTGAAGCTTTCTTT. Encoded protein: CSALDGANTEAFF.

This clonotype was seen only a few times. The chain recombines TRBV10-3 with TRBJ2-7; a weak D match, TRBD2 (5 bases). Germline CDR1 reads ENHRY; CDR2 reads SYGVKD. Trimming pared 10 bases from V and 6 bases from J, leaving 19 bases between. The CDR3 is 13 residues long. The CDR3 nucleotides are TGTGCCAGCAGACGAACTACTAGTATCGAGCAGTACTTC. It is translated as CASRRTTSIEQYF.

The chain recombines TRBV7-6 with TRBJ2-7; 9 nucleotides align to TRBD2. The V gene's germline CDR1 is SGHVS and CDR2 FNYEAQ. Trimming cost V 6 bases and J 6 bases; bases outside gene matches: 15. The CDR3 consists of 16 residues. The CDR3 here is CASSFLGTSRGSEQYF. The CDR3 nucleotides are TGTGCCAGCAGTTTCCTCGGGACTAGCAGGGGGAGCGAGCAGTACTTC.

The chain carries TRBV7-8 and TRBJ2-2; 10 bases fit TRBD2. Trimming took 2 bases from V and 2 from J; bases not matched to a gene: 8. The CDR3 length is 18 residues. Per the germline V gene, CDR1 is SGHVS and CDR2 is FQNEAQ. As DNA, the CDR3 is TGTGCCAGCAGCTTACTTCTAGCGGGGGCGGGTAACACCGGGGAGCTGTTTTTT. It codes for CASSLLLAGAGNTGELFF.

The gene calls are TRBV2 and TRBJ1-6; 9 bases align to TRBD1. The CDR3 runs to 14 residues. Germline-derived CDR1 and CDR2 are SNHLY and FYNNEI. Unmatched junction bases numbered 9, after V lost 8 bases and J lost 10 bases. CDR3 nucleotides: TGTGCCAGCGAAAAGGGACAGGGTGGCTCACCCCTCCACTTT. Amino acids: CASEKGQGGSPLHF.

For this clonotype: Likely a read error: the CDR3 ends without its conserved phenylalanine or tryptophan. The V call is TRBV7-9, the J call TRBJ1-6; TRBD1 is a possible D gene (6 bases). The CDR3 has 16 residues. The ends were cut back, 1 base at V and 8 bases at J, with 15 bases in the middle. Germline values: CDR1 SEHNR, CDR2 FQNEAQ (reference sequence). The CDR3 loop reads CASSLDGGAWDSPLHL. The CDR3 coding sequence is TGTGCCAGCAGCTTAGATGGGGGGGCATGGGATTCACCCCTCCACCTT.

This clonotype has just a few counts. This chain joins TRBV12-3 or TRBV12-4 and TRBJ1-1; TRBD1 is a possible D gene (5 bases). The CDR3 runs 13 residues. The V gene lost 7 bases and the J gene lost 8 bases, with 17 bases spanning the gap. CDR3 DNA: TGTGCCAGCACCCGGGGGGTATTGGACGAAGCTTTCTTT. Translation gives CASTRGVLDEAFF.

There are a few counts of this clonotype. The gene calls are TRBV5-1 and TRBJ2-5; D assignment may be TRBD1 or TRBD2 (5 bases each). CDR1 and CDR2 (germline): SGHRS, YFSETQ. The CDR3 has 15 residues. V was shortened by 1 base and J by 1 base, with 11 bases between the two germline ends. The DNA of the CDR3 is TGCGCCAGCAGCTTGACCCCAGGGACCCAAGAGACCCAGTACTTC. Amino acids: CASSLTPGTQETQYF.

This clonotype was counted only a few times. V usage is TRBV10-3 and J usage is TRBJ2-3, with TRBD1 identical over 7 bases. Trimming at V came to 8 bases and at J to 4 bases, leaving 6 bases not matched to a gene. CDR3 length: 13 amino acids. CDR1 is ENHRY and CDR2 is SYGVKD in the germline V gene. The CDR3 loop reads CAISRDSPDTQYF. CDR3 DNA sequence: TGTGCCATCTCAAGGGACAGTCCAGATACGCAGTATTTT.